This is a list of T cell receptor beta chains from one sample in a study of T cell responses to AZD1222 COVID-19 vaccine. Measured with immunoSEQ multiplex PCR; TCRdb has only the in-frame clones, and not every one. The table includes just over 80,000 clones, around 89% detected once. The sample consisted of peripheral blood, taken on day 0 of AZD1222 vaccination. The receptors were sampled from an adult in good health. Each CDR3 is given with its conserved first and last residue. The D gene is left open where the match is weak. Clone size appears in some rows only: once, few, many, or a class for an expanded clone.

TRBJ2-1 NA TRBV6-2/TRBV6-3 NA TGTGCCAGCAGTTACCGACTAGGGCTCAACAATGAGCAGTTCTTC CASSYRLGLNNEQFF
TRBJ2-3 TRBD2 TRBV2 NA TGTGCCAGCAGTGAACGGACTAGCGGGGACAGCACAGATACGCAGTATTTT CASSERTSGDSTDTQYF
TRBJ1-2 TRBD1 TRBV27 NA TGTGCCAACCCTCCGGGACAGGGGGGGGAATATGGCTACACCTTC CANPPGQGGEYGYTF
TRBJ1-1 NA TRBV14 NA TGTGCCAGCAGCAACCTTCCGGGTTGGACTGAAGCTTTCTTT CASSNLPGWTEAFF
TRBJ1-1 TRBD1 TRBV3-1/TRBV3-2 NA TGTGCCAGCACAGGAACCGGGACAGGGGGGAACACTGAAGCTTTCTTT CASTGTGTGGNTEAFF
TRBJ2-7 TRBD2 TRBV6-1 NA TGTGCCAGCAGTGAAGGGGGGGGAGCTCCCTACGAGCAGTACTTC CASSEGGGAPYEQYF
TRBJ2-2 NA TRBV9 NA TGTGCCAGCAGCGTAGGACAGAGCACCGGGGAGCTGTTTTTT CASSVGQSTGELFF
TRBJ1-5 NA TRBV3-1/TRBV3-2 NA TGTGCCAGCAGCCAAGTCGTTAGCAATCAGCCCCAGCATTTT CASSQVVSNQPQHF
TRBJ1-6 TRBD1 TRBV14 NA TGTGCCAGCAGCCACGGGGGACAGACGATTTCACCCCTCCACTTT CASSHGGQTISPLHF
TRBJ2-3 TRBD2 TRBV7-2 NA TGTGCCAGCAGCTTAACGGGCGGGGGGGCCTTCCCAGATACGCAGTATTTT CASSLTGGGAFPDTQYF
TRBJ1-6 NA TRBV5-5 NA TGTGCCAGCAGCTTGGTAGGTGGTATGACTAATTCACCCCTCCACTTT CASSLVGGMTNSPLHF
TRBJ2-7 NA TRBV4-1 NA TGCGCCAGCAGCCAAGGTTGGGGCCAGACCGTGGCCTACGAGCAGTACTTC CASSQGWGQTVAYEQYF
TRBJ1-6 NA TRBV3-1/TRBV3-2 NA TGTGCCAGCAGCCAAGCCCCCCCTTCACCCCTCCACTTT CASSQAPPSPLHF
TRBJ2-7 NA TRBV24-1 NA TGTGCCACCAGTGAAGGACGGCTCTACGAGCAGTACTTC CATSEGRLYEQYF
TRBJ1-1 NA TRBV7-9 NA TGTGCCAGCAGCCCCCCGGTGGAGGGAACTGAAGCTTTCTTT CASSPPVEGTEAFF
TRBJ1-5 NA TRBV30 NA TGTGCCTGGAGTGTACCTGGGAATAATCAGCCCCAGCATTTT CAWSVPGNNQPQHF
TRBJ2-7 NA TRBV30 NA TGTGCCTGGAGTGTATCATGGCTTCCCAGCTCCTACGAGCAGTACTTC CAWSVSWLPSSYEQYF
TRBJ2-5 NA TRBV5-1 once TGCGCCAGCGGACGCTCAGGGGTACTACAAGAGACCCAGTACTTC CASGRSGVLQETQYF
TRBJ2-7 TRBD1 TRBV4-1 NA TGCGCCAGCAGCCAAGGGACAGGGACCTCCTACGAGCAGTACTTC CASSQGTGTSYEQYF
TRBJ1-5 NA TRBV11-2 once TGTGCCAGCAGCTTAGGTGGGGTAGGTCAGCCCCAGCATTTT CASSLGGVGQPQHF
TRBJ1-2 NA TRBV6-5 NA TGTGCCAGCAGAACTCCGGGACGATCTAACTATGGCTACACCTTC CASRTPGRSNYGYTF
TRBJ1-2 TRBD1 TRBV9 NA TGTGCCAGCAGCGTCCGGGACAGGGCAGACTATGGCTACACCTTC CASSVRDRADYGYTF
TRBJ1-4 NA TRBV14 NA TGTGCCAGCAGCCAAGAGGGGGGTGGCGAAAAACTGTTTTTT CASSQEGGGEKLFF